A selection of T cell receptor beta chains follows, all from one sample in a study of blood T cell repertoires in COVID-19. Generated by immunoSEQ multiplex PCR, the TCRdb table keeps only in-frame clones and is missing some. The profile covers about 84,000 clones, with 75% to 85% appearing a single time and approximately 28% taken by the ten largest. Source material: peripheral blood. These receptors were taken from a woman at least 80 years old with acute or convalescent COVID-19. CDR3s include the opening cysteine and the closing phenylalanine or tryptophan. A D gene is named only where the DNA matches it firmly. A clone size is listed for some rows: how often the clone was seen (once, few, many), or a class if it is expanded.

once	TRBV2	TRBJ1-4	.	CASSEGFGLYNEKLFF	TGTGCCAGCAGTGAAGGATTCGGACTATATAATGAAAAACTGTTTTTT
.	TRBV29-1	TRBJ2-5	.	CSVEDFQLETQYF	TGCAGCGTTGAAGATTTTCAGTTGGAGACCCAGTACTTC
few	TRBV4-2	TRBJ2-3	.	CASSQDGAAGISTDTQYF	TGTGCCAGCAGCCAAGATGGTGCGGCGGGAATAAGCACAGATACGCAGTATTTT
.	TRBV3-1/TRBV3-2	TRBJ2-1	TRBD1	CASSQVDRTGDYDEQFF	TGTGCCAGCAGCCAAGTCGACCGGACAGGGGACTACGATGAGCAGTTCTTC
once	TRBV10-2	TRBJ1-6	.	CASSVPGGGPLHF	TGCGCCAGCAGTGTCCCCGGCGGCGGTCCCCTCCACTTT
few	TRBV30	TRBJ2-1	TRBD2	CAWSKRPGLARGSYNEQFF	TGTGCCTGGAGCAAAAGACCGGGACTAGCGAGGGGCTCCTACAATGAGCAGTTCTTC
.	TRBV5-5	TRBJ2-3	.	CASSFDSSVADTQYF	TGTGCCAGCAGCTTTGACTCTAGCGTCGCAGATACGCAGTATTTT
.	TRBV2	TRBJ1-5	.	CASSPQHQPQHF	TGTGCCAGCAGTCCACAGCATCAGCCCCAGCATTTT
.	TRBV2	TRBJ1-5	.	CASSGFGRNQPQHF	TGTGCCAGCAGTGGATTCGGTCGCAATCAGCCCCAGCATTTT
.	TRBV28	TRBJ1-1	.	CASREVVNTEAFF	TGTGCCAGCAGAGAGGTAGTGAACACTGAAGCTTTCTTT
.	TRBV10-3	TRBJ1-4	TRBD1	CAISVTGGREKLFF	TGTGCCATCAGTGTGACAGGGGGCCGTGAAAAACTGTTTTTT
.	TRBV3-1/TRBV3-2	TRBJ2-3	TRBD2	CASSPGEGTDTQYF	TGTGCCAGCAGCCCGGGGGAGGGGACAGATACGCAGTATTTT
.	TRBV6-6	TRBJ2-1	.	CASSPQTVNEQFF	TGTGCCAGCAGCCCGCAGACAGTCAATGAGCAGTTCTTC
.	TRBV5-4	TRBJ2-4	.	CASRDGSGNIQYF	TGTGCCAGCAGGGACGGGAGCGGAAACATTCAGTACTTC
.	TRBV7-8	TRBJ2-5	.	CASSKNSEQETQYF	TGTGCCAGCAGCAAAAATAGCGAGCAAGAGACCCAGTACTTC
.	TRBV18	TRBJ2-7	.	CASSSGENSYEQYF	TGTGCCAGCTCGTCCGGGGAAAACTCCTACGAGCAGTACTTC
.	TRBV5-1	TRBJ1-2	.	CASSLAPRVTRDESSYTF	TGCGCCAGCAGCTTGGCCCCCAGAGTGACCAGGGATGAGTCGAGCTACACCTTC
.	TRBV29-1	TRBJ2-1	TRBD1	CSVEEPGQYNEQFF	TGCAGCGTTGAAGAGCCGGGACAGTACAATGAGCAGTTCTTC
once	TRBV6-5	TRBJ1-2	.	CASIFIGGDGYTF	TGTGCCAGCATTTTTATCGGGGGTGATGGCTACACCTTC
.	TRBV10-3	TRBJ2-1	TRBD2	CAIKFVGGEEQFF	TGTGCCATCAAGTTCGTGGGAGGGGAGGAGCAGTTCTTC
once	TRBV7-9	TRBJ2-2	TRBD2	CASSLVTGGTGELFF	TGTGCCAGCAGCTTAGTTACGGGGGGCACCGGGGAGCTGTTTTTT
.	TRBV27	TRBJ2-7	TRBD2	CASSISGSHEQYF	TGTGCCAGCAGTATTAGCGGGAGCCACGAGCAGTACTTC
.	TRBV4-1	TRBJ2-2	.	CASSQGRADTGELFF	TGCGCCAGCAGCCAAGGGAGGGCCGACACCGGGGAGCTGTTTTTT
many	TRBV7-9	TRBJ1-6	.	CASSLEQYNSPLHF	TGTGCCAGCAGCTTAGAACAGTATAATTCACCCCTCCACTTT
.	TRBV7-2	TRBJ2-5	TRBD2	CASSLGLAALETQYF	TGTGCCAGCAGCTTAGGGCTAGCGGCCCTAGAGACCCAGTACTTC
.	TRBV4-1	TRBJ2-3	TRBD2	CASSQDSGNGGTDTQYF	TGCGCCAGCAGCCAAGATAGCGGGAACGGGGGCACAGATACGCAGTATTTT
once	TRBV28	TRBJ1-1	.	CASSRGHGDTEAFF	TGTGCCAGCAGCCGGGGACATGGGGACACTGAAGCTTTCTTT
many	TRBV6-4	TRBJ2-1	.	CASRQYNEQFF	TGTGCCAGCAGACAATACAATGAGCAGTTCTTC
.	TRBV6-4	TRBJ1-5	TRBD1	CASSEQGASNQPQHF	TGTGCCAGCAGTGAGCAGGGGGCAAGCAATCAGCCCCAGCATTTT
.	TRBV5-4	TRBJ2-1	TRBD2	CASSSSAGGWSYNEQFF	TGTGCCAGCAGCTCGAGCGCGGGAGGGTGGTCCTACAATGAGCAGTTCTTC